The rows below give T cell receptor beta chains drawn from one sample of a study of cytomegalovirus exposure and HLA in healthy donors. Libraries were prepared by immunoSEQ multiplex PCR; TCRdb keeps only in-frame clonotypes and omits some of them. Counted here are 50,000 to 65,000 clones, approximately 95% occurring once; the ten biggest clones make up approximately 6.8%. The sequencing sample was made of PBMCs. The receptors were sampled from a woman under 30 in good health and CMV-seropositive. Both conserved end residues are trimmed from each CDR3. The D gene is left open where the match is weak.

V	J	D	CDR3
TRBV4-3	TRBJ1-1	-	ASSQETSALWAEAF
TRBV27	TRBJ2-5	-	ASSSTIGAQETQY
TRBV4-2	TRBJ1-5	TRBD1	ASSQSGTGDGGNQPQH
TRBV2	TRBJ2-3	-	ASSFSGEDTQY
TRBV10-3	TRBJ1-2	-	AIRTVGFYGYT
TRBV7-2	TRBJ2-2	-	ASSSRHEVGELF
TRBV11-2	TRBJ1-1	-	ARTLLWNTEAF
TRBV6-1	TRBJ2-6	-	AGGTRAGANVLT
TRBV4-2	TRBJ2-1	-	ASSQGRDLYNEQF
TRBV2	TRBJ2-5	-	ASGYQGGETQY
TRBV19	TRBJ1-4	-	ASNFRGEKLF
TRBV5-8	TRBJ2-7	TRBD1	ASRDLGQGAYEQY
TRBV7-9	TRBJ2-5	-	ASRDPPWGDSETQY
TRBV4-2	TRBJ2-5	TRBD2	ASSPTRGKQETQY
TRBV7-7	TRBJ1-4	TRBD1	ASSLGGWGRTEWNEKLF
TRBV28	TRBJ2-1	-	ASSFRSSNEQF
TRBV28	TRBJ2-3	-	ASSRRVDTQY
TRBV4-1	TRBJ1-1	TRBD1	ASSQDRGKGCMNTEAF
TRBV18	TRBJ1-1	TRBD1	ASSPTGAQGYTEAF
TRBV19	TRBJ1-5	-	ASSIAVTSNQPQH
TRBV7-2	TRBJ2-7	TRBD2	ASSLGSGFSYEQY
TRBV18	TRBJ2-3	TRBD1	ASYHDRAYTGTDTQY
TRBV5-1	TRBJ1-1	-	ASKVGARDTEAF
TRBV18	TRBJ1-5	-	ASSSYSNQPQH
TRBV6-1	TRBJ2-5	TRBD2	ASSDLWTSGGRAETQY
TRBV5-1	TRBJ2-5	-	ASSLGLGETQY
TRBV7-9	TRBJ2-5	-	ASSAPQAGFRETQY
TRBV6-5	TRBJ1-2	-	ASSPPDSYYGYT
TRBV18	TRBJ2-1	-	ASSPRDLTYNEQF
TRBV28	TRBJ2-7	-	ASRGRAYEQY
TRBV4-1	TRBJ1-2	-	ASSQVGSFYGYT
TRBV5-4	TRBJ2-5	TRBD2	ASSEPTSGETQY
TRBV18	TRBJ2-7	-	ASSPFLGASPGHQPYEQY
TRBV6-5	TRBJ1-5	-	ASTRMMGVQPQH
TRBV28	TRBJ1-1	-	ASTPRGTEAF
TRBV9	TRBJ2-3	TRBD2	ASSTSKLAGEYTDTQY
TRBV6-1	TRBJ1-2	TRBD1	ASSEETDRGYGYT
TRBV14	TRBJ1-4	TRBD1	ASSQMGQGEKLF
TRBV2	TRBJ1-1	-	ASTQGLTWYTEAF
TRBV27	TRBJ2-6	-	ASSPSVTAPWANVLT
TRBV6-1	TRBJ1-6	-	ATKGMGPPLH
TRBV6-1	TRBJ2-2	TRBD2	ASSGRTSGRAESTGELF
TRBV19	TRBJ2-7	TRBD1	ASSTAAGDSSYEQY
TRBV23-1	TRBJ2-7	-	ASSLAGQTYEQY
TRBV5-6	TRBJ1-1	TRBD1	ASSSDRLNTEAF